These T cell receptor beta chains were read from a single sample in a study of shared clonotypes between healthy human individuals. The table came from immunoSEQ multiplex PCR; TCRdb's copy has only in-frame clones and leaves some out. The sample has under 2,500,000 clones; around 95% are singletons. The sample comprised naive CD4+ T cells sorted from blood. These receptors were obtained from a man aged 18 to 29 in good health. Both conserved end residues are part of each CDR3. The order of the fields is D gene, clone size, J gene, V gene, CDR3 protein, CDR3 DNA. A D gene is named only where the DNA matches it firmly. Expanded clones get a size class; other rows say once, few or many, or leave the size out.

TRBD1 - TRBJ2-3 TRBV7-9 CASSLPPTGQGGTDTQYF TGTGCCAGCAGCTTACCCCCCACAGGACAGGGGGGCACAGATACGCAGTATTTT
- - TRBJ2-3 TRBV5-1 CASRGGFTDTQYF TGCGCCAGCAGAGGGGGGTTCACAGATACGCAGTATTTT
- - TRBJ2-3 TRBV14 CASSPGGAWADTQYF TGTGCCAGCAGTCCTGGCGGGGCGTGGGCAGATACGCAGTATTTT
TRBD1 once TRBJ2-4 TRBV30 CAWVTGTGSSGAKNIQYF TGTGCCTGGGTAACCGGGACAGGGTCTTCAGGGGCCAAAAACATTCAGTACTTC
- - TRBJ2-5 TRBV4-2 CASSQGGEETQYF TGTGCCAGCAGCCAAGGGGGCGAAGAGACCCAGTACTTC
- - TRBJ2-3 TRBV10-3 CAIRLSDSTDTQYF TGTGCCATCAGACTCTCGGACAGCACAGATACGCAGTATTTT
TRBD2 once TRBJ2-1 TRBV5-4 CASSLDGTSGYNEQFF TGTGCCAGCAGCTTGGACGGGACTAGCGGTTACAATGAGCAGTTCTTC
- - TRBJ2-7 TRBV7-2 CASSSTGLSYEQYF TGTGCCAGCAGCTCTACAGGGCTGTCCTACGAGCAGTACTTC
- once TRBJ1-3 TRBV6-6 CASRTPSGNTIYF TGTGCCAGCAGAACCCCATCGGGAAACACCATATATTTT
- - TRBJ1-2 TRBV28 CASSLSWGGDYGYTF TGTGCCAGCAGTTTATCCTGGGGGGGCGACTATGGCTACACCTTC
TRBD1 - TRBJ1-6 TRBV2 CASSLQGHAYNSPLHF TGTGCCAGCAGCCTACAGGGGCACGCCTATAATTCACCCCTCCACTTT
- - TRBJ2-7 TRBV10-1 CASSESGLAIHEQYF TGCGCCAGCAGTGAGTCAGGTCTAGCGATCCACGAGCAGTACTTC
- once TRBJ1-4 TRBV28 CASSPSLGGGPNEKLFF TGTGCCAGCAGCCCGAGTTTGGGGGGCGGACCTAATGAAAAACTGTTTTTT
TRBD2 - TRBJ2-1 TRBV9 CASSERGGSSINEQFF TGTGCCAGCAGTGAGAGGGGAGGGAGTTCTATTAATGAGCAGTTCTTC
- - TRBJ2-7 TRBV6-5 CASSPARGGSYEQYF TGTGCCAGCAGTCCCGCGCGCGGAGGGTCATACGAGCAGTACTTC
- - TRBJ1-5 TRBV4-3 CASSQDDLSTGTENQPQHF TGCGCCAGCAGCCAAGACGACTTATCGACCGGGACGGAAAATCAGCCCCAGCATTTT
TRBD1 - TRBJ1-1 TRBV19 CASATGGYGNTEAFF TGTGCCAGTGCCACAGGGGGCTATGGGAACACTGAAGCTTTCTTT
- - TRBJ1-3 TRBV6-5 CASSYSADGSGNTIYF TGTGCCAGCAGTTACAGCGCGGACGGCTCTGGAAACACCATATATTTT
TRBD2 - TRBJ2-5 TRBV4-2 CASSQDFQRGEETQYF TGTGCCAGCAGCCAAGATTTCCAGCGGGGGGAAGAGACCCAGTACTTC
TRBD1 - TRBJ2-2 TRBV29-1 CSVPTGAGTGELFF TGCAGCGTTCCCACAGGGGCGGGCACCGGGGAGCTGTTTTTT
TRBD1 - TRBJ1-4 TRBV10-3 CAISGGQGGEKLFF TGTGCCATCAGCGGAGGACAGGGGGGAGAAAAACTGTTTTTT
TRBD1 - TRBJ2-6 TRBV15 CATSRVRPGQMLSGANVLTF TGTGCCACCAGCAGAGTTCGACCGGGACAGATGCTATCTGGGGCCAACGTCCTGACTTTC
- - TRBJ2-5 TRBV27 CASSLISGRETQYF TGTGCCAGCAGTTTGATCAGCGGTAGGGAGACCCAGTACTTC
TRBD2 - TRBJ2-7 TRBV7-8 CASSPERTSAYEQYF TGTGCCAGCAGCCCGGAGAGGACTAGCGCTTACGAGCAGTACTTC
TRBD2 - TRBJ2-3 TRBV5-8 CASSTAGGVTDTQYF TGTGCCAGCAGCACGGCGGGGGGGGTCACAGATACGCAGTATTTT
- - TRBJ2-1 TRBV28 CASRGVKPYNEQFF TGTGCCAGCAGGGGGGTGAAGCCCTACAATGAGCAGTTCTTC
- - TRBJ2-5 TRBV9 CASSVGTGGNFIETQYF TGTGCCAGCAGCGTAGGCACTGGGGGGAATTTCATAGAGACCCAGTACTTC
- once TRBJ2-7 TRBV19 CASTRGGGSYEQYF TGTGCCAGTACCCGGGGTGGGGGTTCCTACGAGCAGTACTTC
- - TRBJ2-7 TRBV6-1 CASSERPERWEQYF TGTGCCAGCAGTGAAAGGCCGGAAAGGTGGGAGCAGTACTTC
TRBD1 - TRBJ2-1 TRBV4-3 CASSLQGAGNEQFF TGCGCCAGCAGCTTACAGGGGGCTGGCAATGAGCAGTTCTTC